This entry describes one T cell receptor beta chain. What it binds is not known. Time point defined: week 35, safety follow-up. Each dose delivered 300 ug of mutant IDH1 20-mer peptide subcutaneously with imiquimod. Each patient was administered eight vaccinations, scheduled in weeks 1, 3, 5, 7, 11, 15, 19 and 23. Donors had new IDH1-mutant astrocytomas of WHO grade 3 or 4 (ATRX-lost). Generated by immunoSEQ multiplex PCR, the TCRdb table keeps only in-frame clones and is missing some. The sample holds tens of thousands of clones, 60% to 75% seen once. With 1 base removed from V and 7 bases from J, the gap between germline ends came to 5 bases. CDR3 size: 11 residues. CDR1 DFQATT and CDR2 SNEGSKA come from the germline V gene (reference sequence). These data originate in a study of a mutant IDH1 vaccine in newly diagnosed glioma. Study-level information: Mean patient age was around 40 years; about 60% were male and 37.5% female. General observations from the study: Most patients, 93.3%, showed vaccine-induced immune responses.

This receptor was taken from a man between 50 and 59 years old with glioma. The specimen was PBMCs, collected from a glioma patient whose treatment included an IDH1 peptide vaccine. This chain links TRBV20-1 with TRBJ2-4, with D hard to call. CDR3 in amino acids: CSARGPNIQYF. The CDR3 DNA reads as TGCAGTGCTAGAGGCCCGAACATTCAGTACTTC.